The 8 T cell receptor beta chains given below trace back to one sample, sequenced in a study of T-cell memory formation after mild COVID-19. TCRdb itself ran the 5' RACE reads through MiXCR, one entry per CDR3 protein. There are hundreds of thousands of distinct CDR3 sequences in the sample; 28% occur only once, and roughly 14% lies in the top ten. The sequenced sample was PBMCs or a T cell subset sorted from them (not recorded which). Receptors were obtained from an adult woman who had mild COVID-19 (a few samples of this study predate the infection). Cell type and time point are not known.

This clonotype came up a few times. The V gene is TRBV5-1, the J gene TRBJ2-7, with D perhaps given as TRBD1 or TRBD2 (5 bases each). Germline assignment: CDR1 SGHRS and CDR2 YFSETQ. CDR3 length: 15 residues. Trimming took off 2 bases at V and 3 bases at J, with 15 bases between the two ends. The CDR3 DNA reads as TGCGCCAGCAGCTTACAGGCAGGAGGAAACTACGAGCAGTACTTC. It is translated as CASSLQAGGNYEQYF. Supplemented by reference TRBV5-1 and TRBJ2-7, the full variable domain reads KAGVTQTPRYLIKTRGQQVTLSCSPISGHRSVSWYQQTPGQGLQFLFEYFSETQRNKGNFPGRFSGRQFSNSRSEMNVSTLELGDSALYLCASSLQAGGNYEQYFGPGTRLTVT.

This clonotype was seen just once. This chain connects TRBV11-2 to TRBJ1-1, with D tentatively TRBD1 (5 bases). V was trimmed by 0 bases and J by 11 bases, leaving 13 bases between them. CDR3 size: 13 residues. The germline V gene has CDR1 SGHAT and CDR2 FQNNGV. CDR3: CASSLDRSRDAFF. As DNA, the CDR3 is TGTGCCAGCAGCTTAGATAGGAGTAGGGACGCTTTCTTT.

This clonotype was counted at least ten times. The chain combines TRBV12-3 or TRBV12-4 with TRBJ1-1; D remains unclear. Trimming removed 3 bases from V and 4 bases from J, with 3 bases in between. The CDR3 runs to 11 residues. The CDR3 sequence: CASSFGTEAFF. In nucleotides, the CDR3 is TGTGCCAGCAGTTTCGGCACTGAAGCTTTCTTT.

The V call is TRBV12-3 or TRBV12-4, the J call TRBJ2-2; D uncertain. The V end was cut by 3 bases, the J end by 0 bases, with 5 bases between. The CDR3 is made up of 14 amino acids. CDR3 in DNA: TGTGCCAGCAGTTTCTCCGCGAACACCGGGGAGCTGTTTTTT. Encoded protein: CASSFSANTGELFF.

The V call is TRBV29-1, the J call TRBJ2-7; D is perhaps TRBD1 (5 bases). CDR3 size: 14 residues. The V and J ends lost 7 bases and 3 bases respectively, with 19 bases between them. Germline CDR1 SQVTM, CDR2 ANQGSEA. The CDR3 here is CSGKGPLGHYEQYF. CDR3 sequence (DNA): TGCAGCGGAAAGGGCCCGTTGGGGCACTACGAGCAGTACTTC.

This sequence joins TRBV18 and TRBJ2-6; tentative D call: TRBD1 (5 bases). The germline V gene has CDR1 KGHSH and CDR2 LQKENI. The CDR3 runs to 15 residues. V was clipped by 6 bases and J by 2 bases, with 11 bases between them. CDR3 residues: CASSQRGPGANVLTF. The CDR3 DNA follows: TGTGCCAGCTCGCAAAGGGGTCCTGGGGCCAACGTCCTGACTTTC.

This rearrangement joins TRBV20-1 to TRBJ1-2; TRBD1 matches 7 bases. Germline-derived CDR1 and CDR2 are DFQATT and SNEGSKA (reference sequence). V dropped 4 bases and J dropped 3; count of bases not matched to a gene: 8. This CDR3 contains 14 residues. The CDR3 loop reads CSANRQGGDYGYTF. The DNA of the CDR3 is TGCAGTGCTAACAGACAGGGAGGGGACTATGGCTACACCTTC.

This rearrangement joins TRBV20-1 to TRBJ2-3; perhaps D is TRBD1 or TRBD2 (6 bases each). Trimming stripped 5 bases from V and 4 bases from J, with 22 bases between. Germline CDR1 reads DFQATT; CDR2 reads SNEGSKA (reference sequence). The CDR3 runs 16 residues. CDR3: CSAPGRGLIGADTQYF. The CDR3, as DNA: TGCAGTGCTCCCGGTCGGGGGCTGATTGGGGCAGATACGCAGTATTTT.